This T cell receptor beta chain was profiled in a study of CD8 T cells in Susac syndrome. Reverse transcription used roughly 0.45 to 1 ug RNA and random hexamers. The method of amplification for TCR beta CDR3 was immunoSEQ multiplex PCR, covering 54 Vbeta and 13 Jbeta. TCRdb re-called the immunoSEQ multiplex PCR reads through MiXCR, storing one row per CDR3 protein. The sample includes fewer than 350,000 distinct CDR3 sequences, roughly nine tenths of them seen just once. The CDR3 is made up of 17 amino acids. Losses at the gene ends were 4 bases for V and 4 bases for J; bases not matched to a gene: 9. Germline CDR1 reads LGHNA; CDR2 reads YSLEER. The patients serving as multiple sclerosis controls were treatment-naive. They had stable or active relapsing-remitting disease and fulfilled revised McDonald criteria.

The sequenced sample was CD4+ T cells from PBMCs. This rearrangement joins TRBV4-3 to TRBJ2-2; 10 bases are shared with TRBD2. The sequence was collected from a human donor with multiple sclerosis. The CDR3 region is CASSLKSLAGATGELFF. DNA for the CDR3: TGCGCCAGCAGCCTTAAGAGCCTAGCGGGAGCCACCGGGGAGCTGTTTTTT.